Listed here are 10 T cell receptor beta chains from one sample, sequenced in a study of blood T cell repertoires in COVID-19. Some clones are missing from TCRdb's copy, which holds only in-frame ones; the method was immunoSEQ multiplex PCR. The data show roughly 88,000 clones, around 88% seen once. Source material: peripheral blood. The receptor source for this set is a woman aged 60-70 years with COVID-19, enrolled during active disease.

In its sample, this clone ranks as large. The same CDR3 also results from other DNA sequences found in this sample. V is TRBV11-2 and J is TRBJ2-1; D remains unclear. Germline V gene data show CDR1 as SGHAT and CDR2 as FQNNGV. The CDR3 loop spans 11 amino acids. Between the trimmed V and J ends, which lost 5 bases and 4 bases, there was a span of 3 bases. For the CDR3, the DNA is TGTGCCAGCAGCCAATACAATGAGCAGTTCTTC. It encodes CASSQYNEQFF.

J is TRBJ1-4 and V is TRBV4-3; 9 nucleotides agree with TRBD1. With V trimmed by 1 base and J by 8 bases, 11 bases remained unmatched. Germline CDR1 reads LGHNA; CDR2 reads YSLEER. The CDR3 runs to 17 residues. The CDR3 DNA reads TGCGCCAGCAGCCAAGGTCTCCGGACAGGGGCATCCGAAAAACTGTTTTTT. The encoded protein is CASSQGLRTGASEKLFF.

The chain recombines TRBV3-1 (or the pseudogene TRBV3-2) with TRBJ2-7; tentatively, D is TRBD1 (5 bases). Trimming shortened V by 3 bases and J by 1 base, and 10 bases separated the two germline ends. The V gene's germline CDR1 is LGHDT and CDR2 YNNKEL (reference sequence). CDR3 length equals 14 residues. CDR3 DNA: TGTGCCAGCAGCCAGGCGGACACATCCTACGAGCAGTACTTC. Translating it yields CASSQADTSYEQYF.

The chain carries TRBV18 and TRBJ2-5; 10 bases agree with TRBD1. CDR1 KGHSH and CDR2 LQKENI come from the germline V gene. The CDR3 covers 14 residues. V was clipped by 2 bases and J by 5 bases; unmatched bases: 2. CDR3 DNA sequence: TGTGCCAGCTCACCAGGGACAGGGGATGAGACCCAGTACTTC. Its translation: CASSPGTGDETQYF.

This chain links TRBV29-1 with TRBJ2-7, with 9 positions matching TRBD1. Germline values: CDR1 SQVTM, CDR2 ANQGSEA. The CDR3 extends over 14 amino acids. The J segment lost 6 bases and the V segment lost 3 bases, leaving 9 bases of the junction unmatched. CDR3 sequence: CSVEGQGSHSEQYF. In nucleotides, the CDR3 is TGCAGCGTTGAGGGACAGGGATCGCATTCCGAGCAGTACTTC.

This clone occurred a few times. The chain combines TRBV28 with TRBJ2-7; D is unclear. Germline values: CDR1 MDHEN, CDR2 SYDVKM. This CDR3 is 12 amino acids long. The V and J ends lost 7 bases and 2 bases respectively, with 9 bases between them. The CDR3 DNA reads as TGTGCCAGCACCGCCCGGGCCTACGAGCAGTACTTC. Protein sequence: CASTARAYEQYF.

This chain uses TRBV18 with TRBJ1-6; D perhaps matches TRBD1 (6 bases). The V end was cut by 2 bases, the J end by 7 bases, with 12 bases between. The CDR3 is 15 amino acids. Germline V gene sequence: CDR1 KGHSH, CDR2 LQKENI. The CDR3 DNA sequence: TGTGCCAGCTCACCAGCGCAGGGGTCCAATTCACCCCTCCACTTT. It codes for CASSPAQGSNSPLHF.

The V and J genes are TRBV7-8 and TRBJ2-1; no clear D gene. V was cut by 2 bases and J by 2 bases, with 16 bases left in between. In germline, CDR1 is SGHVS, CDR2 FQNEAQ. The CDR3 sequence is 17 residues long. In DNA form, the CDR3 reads TGTGCCAGCAGCTTAACCTGGTCACATACTACCTACAATGAGCAGTTCTTC. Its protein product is CASSLTWSHTTYNEQFF.

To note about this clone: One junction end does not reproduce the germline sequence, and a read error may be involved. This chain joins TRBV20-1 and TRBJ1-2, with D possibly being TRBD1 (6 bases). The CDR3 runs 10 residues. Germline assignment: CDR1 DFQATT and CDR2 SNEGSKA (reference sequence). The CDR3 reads CSARGAGSGF. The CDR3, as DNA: TGCAGTGCTAGGGGGGCAGGGTCTGGCTTC.

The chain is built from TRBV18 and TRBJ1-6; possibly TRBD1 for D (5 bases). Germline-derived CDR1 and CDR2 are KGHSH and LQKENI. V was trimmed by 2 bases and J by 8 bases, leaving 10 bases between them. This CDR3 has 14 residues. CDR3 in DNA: TGTGCCAGCTCACCATCAGGGACTGATTCACCCCTCCACTTT. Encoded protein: CASSPSGTDSPLHF.